This T cell receptor beta chain was recorded in a study of T-cell memory formation after mild COVID-19. Germline V gene data show CDR1 as SQVTM and CDR2 as ANQGSEA. V shed 5 bases and J 4 bases; nucleotides not matched to a gene: 9. The CDR3 runs 14 residues. 5'RACE, which relied on constant-segment primers, yielded TCR alpha and TCR beta cDNA libraries carrying sample barcodes and UMIs. TCRdb used MiXCR to reprocess the 5' RACE reads, holding one entry per CDR3 protein. This sample has 84,000 or so distinct CDR3 sequences, with approximately 15% found just once. What was sequenced was PBMCs or a T cell subset sorted from them (not recorded which). The receptor comes from an adult woman who had mild COVID-19 (a few samples of this study predate the infection). Cell type and time point are not known. The V gene is TRBV29-1, the J gene TRBJ1-1; 8 nucleotides line up with TRBD1. The CDR3 loop reads CSVLPGGAGTEAFF. The CDR3 DNA is TGCAGCGTTTTACCAGGGGGCGCGGGCACTGAAGCTTTCTTT. Using reference TRBV29-1 and TRBJ1-1 for the parts outside the CDR3, the full variable domain is SAVISQKPSRDICQRGTSLTIQCQVDSQVTMMFWYRQQPGQSLTLIATANQGSEATYESGFVIDKFPISRPNLTFSTLTVSNMSPEDSSIYLCSVLPGGAGTEAFFGQGTRLTVV.